This TCR beta chain was recorded in a study of Ad26.COV2.S vaccination and SARS-CoV-2 variants. The CDR3 has 16 amino acids. V was trimmed by 0 bases and J by 3 bases, leaving 12 bases between them. Germline V gene lookup returns CDR1 SGHTS and CDR2 YDEGEE. Study results and limitations: There was reportedly substantial breadth in spike-specific CD8+ and CD4+ T cell responses after vaccination.

As to treatment: 15 to 20 received Ad26.COV2.S at low or high dose, single or two shots; about 5 received placebo; per-sample allocation not given. On day 63 after the first injection, vaccine and placebo recipients gave samples. In Boston, an adult donor aged 18-55 years took part. Turning to this clone: Its antigen remains unknown.

Assay used: immunoSEQ multiplex PCR; TCRdb lists only in-frame clones, some missing. The sample includes around 500,000 clones, roughly nine tenths of them seen just once. The receptor comes from a person aged 18-65 years who received the Ad26.COV2.S COVID-19 vaccine or a placebo. This specimen consisted of peripheral blood, obtained in a trial of Ad26.COV2.S vaccine versus placebo. V gene TRBV5-8 combines with J gene TRBJ2-2; D is undetermined. The CDR3 sequence: CASSLVGFSYTGELFF. CDR3 bases: TGTGCCAGCAGCTTGGTTGGGTTTAGTTACACCGGGGAGCTGTTTTTT. The whole variable domain, remainder taken from reference TRBV5-8 and TRBJ2-2, is EAGVTQSPTHLIKTRGQQATLRCSPISGHTSVYWYQQALGLGLQFLLWYDEGEERNRGNFPPRFSGRQFPNYSSELNVNALELEDSALYLCASSLVGFSYTGELFFGEGSRLTVL.